The rows below give T cell receptor beta chains drawn from one sample of a study of T cell repertoires in aging, cancer and after chemotherapy. TCRdb recomputed calls from the multiplex PCR reads with MiXCR, one row per CDR3 protein. The sample lists roughly 2,500 distinct CDR3 sequences; about 30% were seen once. Sequenced: blood. These receptors all come from a human donor with a solid tumor. Both conserved end residues are part of each CDR3. Each record gives: J gene, D gene, clone size, V gene, CDR3 protein, CDR3 DNA. The D gene is left open where the match is weak. Some rows mark clone size as missing; the rest say once, few, many or name a class of expanded clone.

>TRBJ1-5|NA|NA|TRBV20-1
CSARANRDNQPQHF
TGCAGTGCTAGGGCTAACAGGGACAATCAGCCCCAGCATTTT
>TRBJ2-3|NA|medium-sized|TRBV5-6
CASSLAGGATDTQYF
TGTGCCAGCAGCTTGGCCGGCGGGGCAACAGATACGCAGTATTTT
>TRBJ2-2|TRBD1|NA|TRBV6-5
CASSAGTGYTGELFF
TGTGCCAGCAGTGCCGGGACAGGGTATACCGGGGAGCTGTTTTTT
>TRBJ1-6|NA|medium-sized|TRBV6-1
CASLGGNSPLHF
TGTGCCAGCTTAGGAGGGAATTCACCCCTCCACTTT
>TRBJ2-5|TRBD1|once|TRBV14
CASSPRTGLDQETQYF
TGTGCCAGCAGCCCAAGGACAGGTTTGGACCAAGAGACCCAGTACTTC
>TRBJ1-2|TRBD1|NA|TRBV6-6
CASSEAANRGINYGYTF
TGTGCCAGCAGCGAAGCCGCCAACAGGGGGATTAACTATGGCTACACCTTC
>TRBJ1-3|NA|medium-sized|TRBV19
CASRPIYSGNTIYF
TGTGCCAGTAGACCCATCTACTCTGGAAACACCATATATTTT
>TRBJ2-3|NA|few|TRBV5-1
CASSLDEGTQYF
TGCGCCAGCAGCTTGGATGAGGGTACGCAGTATTTT
>TRBJ2-1|TRBD1|few|TRBV19
CASRLGTGALFFF
TGTGCCAGTAGGTTGGGGACAGGGGCTTTGTTTTTCTTC
>TRBJ1-6|NA|large|TRBV29-1
CSVGGSRKRPYNSPLHF
TGCAGCGTTGGGGGCAGCAGGAAGAGACCCTATAATTCACCCCTCCACTTT
>TRBJ1-1|NA|once|TRBV29-1
CSVPEDTKAFF
TGCAGCGTTCCGGAGGACACTAAAGCTTTCTTT
>TRBJ1-3|NA|NA|TRBV7-2
CASSLDNNSGNTIYF
TGTGCCAGCAGTCTCGATAACAACTCTGGAAACACCATATATTTT
>TRBJ2-1|NA|NA|TRBV20-1
CSASAGQAHNEQFF
TGCAGTGCTAGCGCAGGGCAGGCGCACAATGAGCAGTTCTTC
>TRBJ2-1|TRBD2|medium-sized|TRBV6-4
CASSMLAGRFGEQFF
TGTGCCAGCAGTATGCTAGCGGGGAGATTTGGTGAGCAGTTCTTC
>TRBJ1-4|TRBD1|NA|TRBV6-5
CASSRTGARPTTNEKLFF
TGTGCCAGCAGCCGCACAGGGGCCCGACCAACAACTAATGAAAAACTGTTTTTT
>TRBJ1-3|NA|large|TRBV15
CATSPDRVAGNTIYF
TGTGCCACCAGCCCGGACCGCGTCGCCGGAAACACCATATATTTT
>TRBJ2-2|NA|few|TRBV14
CASSRPQGNTGELFF
TGTGCCAGCAGCCGGCCCCAGGGGAACACCGGGGAGCTGTTTTTT
>TRBJ2-1|TRBD1|large|TRBV30
CAWMTKGQGPKFF
TGTGCCTGGATGACCAAAGGACAGGGTCCGAAGTTCTTC
>TRBJ2-1|TRBD1|few|TRBV27
CASSPAPPGQGLNEQFF
TGTGCCAGCAGTCCCGCCCCCCCGGGACAGGGATTGAATGAGCAGTTCTTC
>TRBJ2-7|TRBD1|NA|TRBV6-1
CASSFYTSGTVSYEQYF
TGTGCCAGCAGTTTCTACACCTCCGGGACAGTATCCTACGAGCAGTACTTC
>TRBJ1-3|NA|few|TRBV24-1
CATSPGGNTIYF
TGTGCCACCAGTCCCGGGGGAAACACCATATATTTT
>TRBJ2-7|NA|large|TRBV29-1
CSVTVAGSYEQYF
TGCAGCGTCACGGTTGCAGGCTCCTACGAGCAGTACTTC
>TRBJ1-4|TRBD1|NA|TRBV30
CAWSVLMGTGAEKLFF
TGTGCCTGGAGTGTACTCATGGGGACAGGGGCGGAAAAACTGTTTTTT
>TRBJ1-5|NA|few|TRBV20-1
CSASEGFGNQPQHF
TGCAGTGCTAGCGAGGGTTTCGGCAATCAGCCCCAGCATTTT
>TRBJ2-5|TRBD2|NA|TRBV20-1
CSAQLRTAGPQETQYF
TGCAGTGCTCAATTGCGAACAGCGGGGCCCCAAGAGACCCAGTACTTC
>TRBJ1-2|NA|NA|TRBV7-9
CASSLPNYGYTF
TGTGCCAGCAGCTTACCCAACTATGGCTACACCTTC
>TRBJ1-1|TRBD1|NA|TRBV29-1
CSVDRALNTEAFF
TGCAGCGTCGACAGGGCCTTGAACACTGAAGCTTTCTTT
>TRBJ1-2|NA|large|TRBV30
CAWSASHRDGGYTF
TGTGCCTGGAGTGCCTCACACAGGGATGGAGGCTACACCTTC
>TRBJ2-2|NA|medium-sized|TRBV6-2/TRBV6-3
CASSSRVVSFTGELFF
TGTGCCAGCAGTTCAAGGGTGGTCTCGTTCACCGGGGAGCTGTTTTTT
>TRBJ2-3|NA|NA|TRBV29-1
CSALGQGDTQYF
TGCAGCGCCCTGGGGCAGGGAGATACGCAGTATTTT
>TRBJ2-2|NA|NA|TRBV5-1
CASSFRGSSLELFF
TGCGCCAGCAGCTTTCGGGGGTCCAGTCTGGAGCTGTTTTTT
>TRBJ1-6|TRBD1|NA|TRBV27
CATKQGASYNSPLHF
TGTGCCACCAAACAGGGGGCATCCTATAATTCACCCCTCCACTTT
>TRBJ1-2|NA|large|TRBV29-1
CSVVANYGYTF
TGCAGCGTTGTAGCTAACTATGGCTACACCTTC
>TRBJ1-5|NA|few|TRBV18
CASSPRQTNQPQHF
TGTGCCAGCTCACCAAGGCAGACAAATCAGCCCCAGCATTTT
>TRBJ2-5|NA|few|TRBV5-1
CASSLTTLRETQYF
TGCGCCAGCAGCTTGACAACACTCAGGGAGACCCAGTACTTC
>TRBJ1-1|TRBD1|few|TRBV30
CAWIGLGDRGAFF
TGTGCCTGGATCGGCCTGGGGGACAGGGGGGCTTTCTTT
>TRBJ2-7|TRBD2|few|TRBV11-2
CASSLSPSGGSYEQYF
TGTGCCAGCAGCTTGAGTCCCAGCGGGGGTTCCTACGAGCAGTACTTC
>TRBJ1-3|TRBD1|medium-sized|TRBV19
CATVDRGPGNTIYF
TGTGCGACTGTGGACAGGGGACCCGGAAACACCATATATTTT
>TRBJ1-1|NA|few|TRBV6-1
CASRRDMNTEAFF
TGTGCCAGCAGGAGGGACATGAACACTGAAGCTTTCTTT
>TRBJ2-7|NA|once|TRBV7-9
CASSRTTGSSYEQYF
TGTGCCAGCAGCCGAACCACAGGGAGCTCCTACGAGCAGTACTTC
>TRBJ2-1|NA|NA|TRBV19
CATKGTLNTGEQFF
TGTGCCACGAAAGGGACACTAAATACGGGTGAGCAGTTCTTC
>TRBJ1-2|TRBD1|NA|TRBV24-1
CATWDSGFGYTF
TGTGCCACCTGGGACAGTGGTTTCGGCTACACCTTC
>TRBJ2-1|NA|few|TRBV27
CASTEDGATNEQFF
TGTGCCAGCACGGAAGATGGAGCCACCAATGAGCAGTTCTTC
>TRBJ1-2|NA|NA|TRBV4-1
CASSQDAGELGYTF
TGCGCCAGCAGCCAAGATGCGGGGGAGTTGGGCTACACCTTC
>TRBJ2-5|TRBD2|few|TRBV20-1
CSASPSGGYQETQYF
TGCAGTGCTAGCCCTAGCGGGGGGTACCAAGAGACCCAGTACTTC
>TRBJ2-3|NA|large|TRBV29-1
CSVTPGGRNTQYF
TGCAGCGTGACCCCGGGGGGCCGAAATACGCAGTATTTT
>TRBJ2-4|TRBD1|large|TRBV29-1
CSGGTGRNIQYF
TGCAGCGGAGGGACAGGGAGGAACATTCAGTACTTC
>TRBJ2-7|NA|NA|TRBV20-1
CSASTGQLGSYEQYF
TGCAGTGCTAGCACCGGACAGCTTGGAAGCTACGAGCAGTACTTC
>TRBJ1-5|NA|NA|TRBV6-4
CANIFQGNQPQHF
TGTGCCAACATATTCCAGGGGAATCAGCCCCAGCATTTT
>TRBJ2-7|NA|NA|TRBV7-6
CASSSVGGGNSYEQYF
TGTGCCAGCAGCTCCGTGGGCGGGGGCAACTCCTACGAGCAGTACTTC
>TRBJ2-7|NA|NA|TRBV18
CASSPGTSYEQYF
TGTGCCAGCTCACCAGGGACCTCCTACGAGCAGTACTTC
>TRBJ1-4|NA|NA|TRBV7-9
CASSPSGGSEKLFF
TGTGCCAGCAGCCCCTCGGGTGGGAGTGAAAAACTGTTTTTT
>TRBJ1-5|NA|NA|TRBV4-2
CASSQSGDQPQHF
TGCGCCAGCAGCCAGTCCGGGGATCAGCCCCAGCATTTT
>TRBJ2-5|NA|NA|TRBV6-1
CASKVAGLETQYF
TGTGCCAGCAAGGTGGCCGGGTTGGAGACCCAGTACTTC
>TRBJ1-1|NA|NA|TRBV18
CASSPTRDNTKAFF
TGTGCCAGCTCACCAACCAGGGATAACACTAAAGCTTTCTTT